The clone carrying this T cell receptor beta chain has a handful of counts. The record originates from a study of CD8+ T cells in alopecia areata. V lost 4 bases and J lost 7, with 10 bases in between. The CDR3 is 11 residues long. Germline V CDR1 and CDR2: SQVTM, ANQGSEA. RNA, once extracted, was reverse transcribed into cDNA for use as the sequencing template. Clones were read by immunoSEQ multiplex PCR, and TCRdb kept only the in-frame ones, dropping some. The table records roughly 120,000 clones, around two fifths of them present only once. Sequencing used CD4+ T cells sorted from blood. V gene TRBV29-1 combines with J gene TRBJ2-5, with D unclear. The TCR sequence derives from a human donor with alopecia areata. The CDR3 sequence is CSVAMGGTQYF. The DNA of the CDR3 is TGCAGCGTTGCAATGGGCGGGACCCAGTACTTC.